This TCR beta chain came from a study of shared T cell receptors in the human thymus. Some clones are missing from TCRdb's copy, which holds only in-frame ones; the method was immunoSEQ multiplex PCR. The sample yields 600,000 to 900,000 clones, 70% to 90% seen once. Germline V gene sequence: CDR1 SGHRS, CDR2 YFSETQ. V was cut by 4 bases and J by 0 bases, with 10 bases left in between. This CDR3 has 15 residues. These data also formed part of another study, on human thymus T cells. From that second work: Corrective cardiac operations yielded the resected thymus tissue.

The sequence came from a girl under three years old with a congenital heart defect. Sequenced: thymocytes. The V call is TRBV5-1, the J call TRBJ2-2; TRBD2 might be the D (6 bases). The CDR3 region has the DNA TGCGCCAGCAGCCCGAGGACTACGAACACCGGGGAGCTGTTTTTT. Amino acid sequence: CASSPRTTNTGELFF.